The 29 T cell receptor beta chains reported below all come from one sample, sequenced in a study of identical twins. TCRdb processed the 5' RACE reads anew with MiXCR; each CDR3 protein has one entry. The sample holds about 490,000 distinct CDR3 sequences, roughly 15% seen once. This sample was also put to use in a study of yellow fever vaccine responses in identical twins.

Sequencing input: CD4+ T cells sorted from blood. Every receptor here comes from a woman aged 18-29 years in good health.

Written as DNA, the CDR3 is TGTGCCAGCAGCTTGGGTTTGCAAGGGGACACTGAAGCTTTCTTT. This translates into CASSLGLQGDTEAFF. This chain joins TRBV5-4 and TRBJ1-1; a possible D gene is TRBD1 (5 bases). Per germline, CDR1 SGHNT and CDR2 YYREEE (reference sequence). The germline V and J ends were trimmed by 0 bases and 3 bases, with 12 bases remaining between them. CDR3 length: 15 residues. The whole variable domain, remainder taken from reference TRBV5-4 and TRBJ1-1, is ETGVTQSPTHLIKTRGQQVTLRCSSQSGHNTVSWYQQALGQGPQFIFQYYREEENGRGNFPPRFSGLQFPNYSSELNVNALELDDSALYLCASSLGLQGDTEAFFGQGTRLTVV.

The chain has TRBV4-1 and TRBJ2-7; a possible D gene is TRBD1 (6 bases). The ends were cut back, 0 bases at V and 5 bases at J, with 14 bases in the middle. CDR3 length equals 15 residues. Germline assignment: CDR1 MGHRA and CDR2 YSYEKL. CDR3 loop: CASSQERGRGNEQYF. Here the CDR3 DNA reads TGCGCCAGCAGCCAAGAAAGGGGCAGGGGAAACGAGCAGTACTTC.

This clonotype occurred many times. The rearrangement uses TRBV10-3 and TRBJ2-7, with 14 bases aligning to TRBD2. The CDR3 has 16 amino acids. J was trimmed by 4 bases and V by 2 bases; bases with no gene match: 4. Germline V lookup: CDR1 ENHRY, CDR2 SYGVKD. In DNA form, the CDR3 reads TGTGCCATCAGTGAGGGGGGACTAGCGGGGGTTTACGAGCAGTACGTC. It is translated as CAISEGGLAGVYEQYV.

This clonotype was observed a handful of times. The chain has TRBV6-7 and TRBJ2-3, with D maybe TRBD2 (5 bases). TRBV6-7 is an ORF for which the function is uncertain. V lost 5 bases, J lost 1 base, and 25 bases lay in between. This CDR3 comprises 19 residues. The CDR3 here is CASSNSDPGDYRCTDTQYF. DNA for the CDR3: TGTGCCAGCAGTAACAGCGACCCCGGGGATTATCGATGCACAGATACGCAGTATTTT.

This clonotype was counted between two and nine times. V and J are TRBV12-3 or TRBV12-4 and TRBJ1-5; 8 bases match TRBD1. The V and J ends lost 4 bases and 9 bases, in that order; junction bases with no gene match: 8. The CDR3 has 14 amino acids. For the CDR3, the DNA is TGTGCCAGCAGTTCCGGGACAGGCCGTTTGCCCCAGCATTTT. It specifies CASSSGTGRLPQHF.

CDR3 residues: CASSFSAAGYTF. In nucleotides, the CDR3 is TGCGCCAGCAGCTTCTCCGCGGCGGGCTACACCTTC. The chain links TRBV5-1 to TRBJ1-2; D call uncertain. The CDR3 covers 12 residues. V shed 2 bases and J shed 8 bases, with 10 bases lying between them. Germline V gene data show CDR1 as SGHRS and CDR2 as YFSETQ.

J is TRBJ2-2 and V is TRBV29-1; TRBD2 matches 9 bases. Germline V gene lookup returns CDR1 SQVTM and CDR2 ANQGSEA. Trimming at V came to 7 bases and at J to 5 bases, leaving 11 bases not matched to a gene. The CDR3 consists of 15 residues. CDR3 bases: TGCAGCGCCCGCCCGGGACTAGCAGGGACCGGGGAGCTGTTTTTT. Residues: CSARPGLAGTGELFF.

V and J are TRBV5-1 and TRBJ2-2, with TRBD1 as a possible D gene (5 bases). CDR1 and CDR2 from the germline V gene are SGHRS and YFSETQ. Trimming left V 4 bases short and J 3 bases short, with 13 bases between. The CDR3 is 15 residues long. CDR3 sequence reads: CASSQTVQDTGELFF. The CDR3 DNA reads TGCGCCAGCAGCCAGACAGTCCAAGACACCGGGGAGCTGTTTTTT.

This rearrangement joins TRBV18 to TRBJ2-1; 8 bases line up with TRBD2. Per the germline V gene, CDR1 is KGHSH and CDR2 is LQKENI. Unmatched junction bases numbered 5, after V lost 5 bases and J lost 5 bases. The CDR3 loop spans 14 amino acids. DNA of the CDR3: TGTGCCAGCTCATTACGACTAGCGAACAATGAGCAGTTCTTC. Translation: CASSLRLANNEQFF. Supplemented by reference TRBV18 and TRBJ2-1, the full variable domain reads NAGVMQNPRHLVRRRGQEARLRCSPMKGHSHVYWYRQLPEEGLKFMVYLQKENIIDESGMPKERFSAEFPKEGPSILRIQQVVRGDSAAYFCASSLRLANNEQFFGPGTRLTVL.

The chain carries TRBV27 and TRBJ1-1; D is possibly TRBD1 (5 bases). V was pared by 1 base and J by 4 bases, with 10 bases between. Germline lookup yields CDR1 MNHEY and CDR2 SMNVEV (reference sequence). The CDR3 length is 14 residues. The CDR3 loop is CASSLFEGITEAFF. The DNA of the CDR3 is TGTGCCAGCAGTTTATTTGAGGGGATCACTGAAGCTTTCTTT.

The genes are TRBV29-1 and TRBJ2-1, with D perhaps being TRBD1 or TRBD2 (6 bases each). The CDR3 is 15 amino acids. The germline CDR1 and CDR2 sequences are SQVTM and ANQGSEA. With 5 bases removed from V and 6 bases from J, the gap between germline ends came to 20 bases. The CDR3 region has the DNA TGCAGCGTTAGACCGGGGGCCCCGGTGGCCAATGAGCAGTTCTTC. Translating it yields CSVRPGAPVANEQFF.

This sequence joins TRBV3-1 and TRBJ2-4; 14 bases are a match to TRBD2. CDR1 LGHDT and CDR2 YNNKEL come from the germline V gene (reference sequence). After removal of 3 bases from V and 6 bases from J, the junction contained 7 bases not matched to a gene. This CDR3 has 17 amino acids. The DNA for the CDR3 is TGTGCCAGCAGCCAGCAGGGACTAGCGGGAGACTTAAACATTCAGTACTTC. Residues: CASSQQGLAGDLNIQYF.

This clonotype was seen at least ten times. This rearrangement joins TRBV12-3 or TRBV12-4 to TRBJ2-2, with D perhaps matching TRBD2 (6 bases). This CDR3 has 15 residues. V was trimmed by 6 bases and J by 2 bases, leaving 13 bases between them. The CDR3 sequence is CASRRGTANTGELFF. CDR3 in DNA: TGTGCCAGCAGGCGCGGGACCGCTAACACCGGGGAGCTGTTTTTT.

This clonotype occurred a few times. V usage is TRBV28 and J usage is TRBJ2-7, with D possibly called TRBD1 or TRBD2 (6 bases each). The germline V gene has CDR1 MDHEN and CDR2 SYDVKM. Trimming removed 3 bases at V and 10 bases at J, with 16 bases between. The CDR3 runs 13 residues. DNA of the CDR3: TGTGCCAGCAGTTTTGTCGGGGGCACCATCCAGTACGTC. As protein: CASSFVGGTIQYV.

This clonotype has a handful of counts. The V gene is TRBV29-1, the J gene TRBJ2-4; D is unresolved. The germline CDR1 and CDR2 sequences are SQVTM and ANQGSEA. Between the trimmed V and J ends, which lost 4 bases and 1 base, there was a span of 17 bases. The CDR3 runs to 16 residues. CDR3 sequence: CSVVGLAPNAKNIQYF. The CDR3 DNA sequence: TGCAGCGTTGTAGGTCTGGCCCCTAATGCCAAAAACATTCAGTACTTC.

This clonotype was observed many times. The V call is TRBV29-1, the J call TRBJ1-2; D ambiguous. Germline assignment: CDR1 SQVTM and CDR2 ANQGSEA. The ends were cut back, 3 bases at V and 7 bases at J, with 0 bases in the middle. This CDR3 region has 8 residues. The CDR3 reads CSVDGYTF. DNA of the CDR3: TGCAGCGTTGATGGCTACACCTTC.

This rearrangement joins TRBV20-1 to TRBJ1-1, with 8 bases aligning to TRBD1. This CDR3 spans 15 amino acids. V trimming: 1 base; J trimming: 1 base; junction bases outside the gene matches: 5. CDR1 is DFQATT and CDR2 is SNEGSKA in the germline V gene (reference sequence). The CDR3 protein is CSARAMGQENTEAFF. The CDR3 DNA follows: TGCAGTGCTAGAGCAATGGGACAGGAGAACACTGAAGCTTTCTTT.

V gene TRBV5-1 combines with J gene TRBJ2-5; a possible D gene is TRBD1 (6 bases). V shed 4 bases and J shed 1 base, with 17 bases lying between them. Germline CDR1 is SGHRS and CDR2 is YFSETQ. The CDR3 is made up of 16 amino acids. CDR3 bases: TGCGCCAGCAGCCTTACAGGGTCGGGCGTCCAAGAGACCCAGTACTTC. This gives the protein CASSLTGSGVQETQYF.

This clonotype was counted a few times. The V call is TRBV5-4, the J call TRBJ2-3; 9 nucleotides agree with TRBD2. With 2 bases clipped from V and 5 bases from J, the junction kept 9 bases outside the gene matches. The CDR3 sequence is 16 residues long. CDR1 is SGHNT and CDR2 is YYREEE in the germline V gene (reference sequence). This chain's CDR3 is CASSFSSSGGGDTQYF. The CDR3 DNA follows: TGTGCCAGCAGCTTCTCTAGTAGCGGGGGAGGAGATACGCAGTATTTT. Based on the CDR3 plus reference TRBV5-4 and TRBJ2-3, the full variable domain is ETGVTQSPTHLIKTRGQQVTLRCSSQSGHNTVSWYQQALGQGPQFIFQYYREEENGRGNFPPRFSGLQFPNYSSELNVNALELDDSALYLCASSFSSSGGGDTQYFGPGTRLTVL.

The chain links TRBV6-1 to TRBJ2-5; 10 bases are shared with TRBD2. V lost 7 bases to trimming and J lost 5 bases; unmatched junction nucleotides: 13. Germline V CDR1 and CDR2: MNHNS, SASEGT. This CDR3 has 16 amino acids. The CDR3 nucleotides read TGTGCCAGCACCCTTAGCGGGAGGTTGGAAGGGGAGACCCAGTACTTC. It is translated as CASTLSGRLEGETQYF.

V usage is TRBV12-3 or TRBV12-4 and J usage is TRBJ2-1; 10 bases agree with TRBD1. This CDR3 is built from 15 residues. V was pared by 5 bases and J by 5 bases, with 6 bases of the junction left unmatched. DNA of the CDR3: TGTGCCAGCAGTACCCGACAGGGGGCAAACAATGAGCAGTTCTTC. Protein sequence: CASSTRQGANNEQFF.

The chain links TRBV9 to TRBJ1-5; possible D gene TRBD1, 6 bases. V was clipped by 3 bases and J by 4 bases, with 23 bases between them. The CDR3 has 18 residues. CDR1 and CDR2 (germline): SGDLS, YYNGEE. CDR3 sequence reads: CASSATGRGTLRNQPQHF. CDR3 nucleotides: TGTGCCAGCAGCGCCACGGGCAGGGGAACGTTACGGAATCAGCCCCAGCATTTT. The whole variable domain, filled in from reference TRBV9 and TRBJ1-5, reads DSGVTQTPKHLITATGQRVTLRCSPRSGDLSVYWYQQSLDQGLQFLIQYYNGEERAKGNILERFSAQQFPDLHSELNLSSLELGDSALYFCASSATGRGTLRNQPQHFGDGTRLSIL.

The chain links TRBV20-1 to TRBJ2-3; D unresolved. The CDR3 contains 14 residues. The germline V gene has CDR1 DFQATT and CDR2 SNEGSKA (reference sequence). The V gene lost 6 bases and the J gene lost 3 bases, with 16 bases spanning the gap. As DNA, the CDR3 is TGCAGTGCCCAGACGGCGGCTGGGACAGATACGCAGTATTTT. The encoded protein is CSAQTAAGTDTQYF.

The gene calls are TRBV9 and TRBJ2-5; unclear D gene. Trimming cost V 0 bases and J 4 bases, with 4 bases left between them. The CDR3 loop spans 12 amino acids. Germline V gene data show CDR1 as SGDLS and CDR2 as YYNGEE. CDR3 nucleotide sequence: TGTGCCAGCAGCGTAGATTCAGAGACCCAGTACTTC. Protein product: CASSVDSETQYF.

This CDR3 reads CSARDRNGIAGNEQFF. CDR3 sequence (DNA): TGCAGTGCTAGAGATCGGAACGGGATAGCTGGCAATGAGCAGTTCTTC. The gene calls are TRBV20-1 and TRBJ2-1, with D possibly matching TRBD2 (5 bases). The germline V gene has CDR1 DFQATT and CDR2 SNEGSKA (reference sequence). V lost 0 bases to trimming and J lost 6 bases, with 18 bases between them. This CDR3 spans 16 amino acids.

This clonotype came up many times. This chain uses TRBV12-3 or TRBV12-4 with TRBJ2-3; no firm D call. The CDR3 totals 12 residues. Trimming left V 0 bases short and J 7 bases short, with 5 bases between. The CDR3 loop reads CASSLAGNTQYF. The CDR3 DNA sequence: TGTGCCAGCAGTTTAGCGGGAAATACGCAGTATTTT.

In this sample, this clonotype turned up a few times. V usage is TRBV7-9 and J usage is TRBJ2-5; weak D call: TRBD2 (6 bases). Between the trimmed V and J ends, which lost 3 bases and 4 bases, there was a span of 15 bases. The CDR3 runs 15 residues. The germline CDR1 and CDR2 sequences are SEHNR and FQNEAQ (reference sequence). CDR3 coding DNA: TGTGCCAGCAGCTTCGGGGGAAGCCAAAGAGAGACCCAGTACTTC. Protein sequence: CASSFGGSQRETQYF.

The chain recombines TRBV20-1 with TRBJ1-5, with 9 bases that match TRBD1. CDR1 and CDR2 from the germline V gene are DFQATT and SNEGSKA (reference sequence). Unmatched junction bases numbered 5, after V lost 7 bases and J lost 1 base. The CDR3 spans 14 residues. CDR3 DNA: TGCAGTGGCATGACAGGGGGAAGCAATCAGCCCCAGCATTTT. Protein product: CSGMTGGSNQPQHF.

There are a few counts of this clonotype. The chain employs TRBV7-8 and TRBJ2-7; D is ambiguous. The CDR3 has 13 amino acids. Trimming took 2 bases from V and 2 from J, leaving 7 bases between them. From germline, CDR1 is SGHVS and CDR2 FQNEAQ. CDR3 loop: CASSLPNTYEQYF. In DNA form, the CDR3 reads TGTGCCAGCAGCTTACCGAATACCTACGAGCAGTACTTC.